This T cell receptor (beta chain) was profiled in a study of T cells after yellow fever vaccination. Findings and limits, study-wide: A weaker secondary response peaked on day 5, the primary on day 15.

The table lists this clonotype with a few counts. The antigen is undetermined. Germline V gene lookup returns CDR1 SGHTA and CDR2 FQGTGA. The CDR3 is made up of 13 amino acids. Trimming pared 4 bases from V and 6 bases from J, leaving 13 bases between. TCRdb processed the 5' RACE reads anew with MiXCR; each CDR3 protein has one entry. The sample includes 500,000 to 700,000 distinct CDR3 sequences, 15% to 20% of them seen just once. This sample comprised PBMCs, obtained 15 days after the yellow fever booster vaccination. The genes are TRBV7-3 and TRBJ2-7; D perhaps matches TRBD2 (6 bases). This TCR derives from a man in his thirties or forties who received the YFV17D yellow fever vaccine. The CDR3, as DNA: TGTGCCAGCAGCTCGCGCCTCGGGGGCGAGCAGTACTTC. Translation: CASSSRLGGEQYF.